Given below is one T cell receptor (beta chain) in context. It was during active infection that Seattle patients were enrolled and then longitudinally followed. This CDR3 contains 16 residues. Germline CDR1 is SEHNR and CDR2 is FQNEAQ (reference sequence). V trimming: 1 base; J trimming: 5 bases; junction bases outside the gene matches: 7. Original processing notes: Estimated nucleated cell counts came from reference gene primer amplification. The data were produced by immunoSEQ multiplex PCR, yet TCRdb's version contains in-frame clones alone and is incomplete. D and trimming were read from the DNA, whereas the V and J calls and clone size are those reported in that table. Of tens of thousands of clones in the sample, roughly 90% were seen once. The data were taken from a study of blood T cell repertoires in COVID-19. Study at large: Spain, Italy and the United States supplied samples that represented acute and convalescent COVID-19. Sources were T cells, B-cell-depleted T cells, or PBMCs; the material itself was cDNA or gDNA.

The clonotype comes from a man between 35 and 55 years old with COVID-19, enrolled during active disease. The chain employs TRBV7-9 and TRBJ2-2, with TRBD2 matching 7 bases. What was sequenced was peripheral blood. CDR3 DNA sequence: TGTGCCAGCAGCTTAGGTCCTAGCGGATCAACCGGGGAGCTGTTTTTT. It is translated as CASSLGPSGSTGELFF.